Listed here are 7 T cell receptor beta chains from one sample, sequenced in a study of T-cell memory formation after mild COVID-19. Using its own MiXCR run on the 5' RACE reads, TCRdb lists one record per CDR3 protein. The repertoire has 540,000 or so distinct CDR3 sequences, roughly 20% of them found once; the top ten carry around 12%. Material for sequencing was PBMCs or a T cell subset sorted from them (not recorded which). The receptors were gathered from an adult woman who had mild COVID-19 (a few samples of this study predate the infection). Cell type and time point are not known.

The chain links TRBV7-8 to TRBJ1-1; possible D gene TRBD1, 6 bases. Germline lookup yields CDR1 SGHVS and CDR2 FQNEAQ. V lost 5 bases and J lost 3, with 16 bases in between. CDR3 size: 15 residues. The CDR3, as DNA: TGTGCCAGCAGCCAACCGGGGGCGCGGGACACTGAAGCTTTCTTT. Residues: CASSQPGARDTEAFF.

This clonotype was counted a few times. The rearrangement joins TRBV28 to TRBJ2-3; 9 bases align to TRBD1. The CDR3 length is 15 residues. Per the germline V gene, CDR1 is MDHEN and CDR2 is SYDVKM. V lost 5 bases, J lost 4 bases, and 7 bases stayed unmatched. In nucleotides, the CDR3 is TGTGCCAGCAGTGGACCGGGACAGGGACCAGATACGCAGTATTTT. Its protein product is CASSGPGQGPDTQYF.

In its sample, this clonotype was seen many times. This chain links TRBV29-1 with TRBJ2-5; D is possibly TRBD1 (5 bases). Between the trimmed V and J ends, which lost 7 bases and 1 base, there was a span of 10 bases. The germline V gene has CDR1 SQVTM and CDR2 ANQGSEA. The CDR3 has 12 residues. This chain's CDR3 is CSALGAQETQYF. The CDR3 region has the DNA TGCAGCGCCCTTGGGGCCCAAGAGACCCAGTACTTC.

V and J are TRBV6-1 and TRBJ1-5; 7 nucleotides agree with TRBD1. The CDR3 has 12 residues. V gave up 6 bases and J gave up 8 bases; unmatched junction bases: 4. CDR1 MNHNS and CDR2 SASEGT come from the germline V gene. CDR3 DNA: TGTGCCAGCAGACAGGGGTCGGAGCCCCAGCATTTT. The encoded protein is CASRQGSEPQHF.

V gene TRBV5-6 combines with J gene TRBJ1-2; D call uncertain. The CDR3 sequence is 14 residues long. V lost 1 base and J lost 1, with 8 bases in between. CDR1 is SGHDT and CDR2 is YYEEEE in the germline V gene. The CDR3 loop is CASSLTGSNYGYTF. CDR3 sequence (DNA): TGTGCCAGCAGCTTGACGGGGAGTAACTATGGCTACACCTTC.

This clonotype has a count of ten or more. The gene calls are TRBV11-2 and TRBJ2-1; weak D call: TRBD1 (5 bases). V lost 5 bases, J lost 3 bases, and 14 bases lay in between. Looked up from germline, CDR1 is SGHAT and CDR2 is FQNNGV. The CDR3 extends over 15 amino acids. CDR3 bases: TGTGCCAGCAGCAGCCAGGGCCACGGCTACAATGAGCAGTTCTTC. Translation gives CASSSQGHGYNEQFF.

The CDR3 sequence is CASSFSPGSETQYF. As DNA, the CDR3 is TGTGCCAGCAGCTTTAGCCCCGGATCTGAGACCCAGTACTTC. V and J are TRBV7-3 and TRBJ2-5, with no clear D. This CDR3 spans 14 amino acids. The V end was cut by 3 bases, the J end by 5 bases, with 13 bases between. CDR1 is SGHTA, CDR2 FQGTGA, per germline. Variable domain in full (rest from reference TRBV7-3 and TRBJ2-5): GAGVSQTPSNKVTEKGKYVELRCDPISGHTALYWYRQSLGQGPEFLIYFQGTGAADDSGLPNDRFFAVRPEGSVSTLKIQRTERGDSAVYLCASSFSPGSETQYFGPGTRLLVL.